The entry below gives a single TCR beta chain sequence along with its context. What it binds is not known. Germline V CDR1 and CDR2: LGHDT, YNNKEL (reference sequence). Trimming cost V 4 bases and J 4 bases; bases outside gene matches: 10. This CDR3 contains 15 residues. Treatment defined: roughly ten-day PBMC culture with coronavirus spike peptide pools or control peptides (ViraFEST assay). Peptide pool stimulation in ViraFEST expanded antigen-specific T cells, whose TCRs were then sequenced. Around 2 million PBMCs per well were cultured with about 10 IU/ml IL-2 and 9 to 10 ug/ml peptide pools. This entry comes from a study of vaccination and CD4 T cells after COVID-19. Study in general: Each control was exposed to a CEFX pool, an HIV-1 Nef pool, or no peptide at all. Study results and limitations: Spike mono-reactive status applied to 304 of 307 vaccine-specific clones in convalescent patients.

The Oncomine TCR Beta short-read assay was applied to DNA of cultured CD4+ T cells. MiXCR was run by TCRdb on the PCR reads, yielding one entry per CDR3 protein. The sample yields a few thousand distinct CDR3 sequences, around 20% seen once. The sequence was obtained from a human donor who had recovered from COVID-19. Sequenced: CD4+ T cells from blood, cultured in vitro. The J gene is TRBJ2-7, the V gene TRBV3-1; 7 bases are a match to TRBD1. This CDR3 is CASSPLGTGVYEQYF. The DNA for the CDR3 is TGTGCCAGCAGCCCGCTTGGAACAGGGGTGTACGAGCAGTACTTC.